This TCR beta chain was sequenced during a study of OX40 agonist ivuxolimab in advanced cancers. Regarding the complete study: Ivuxolimab, which targeted the costimulatory receptor OX40 (CD134), was an agonistic, fully human IgG2 monoclonal antibody. Intravenous ivuxolimab was administered to patients every 2 weeks at six dose levels: 0.01, 0.1, 0.3, 1.5, 3 and 10 mg/kg. Among the roughly 50 dose-escalation patients, about 20 had hepatocellular carcinoma, approximately 15 melanoma, 9 renal cell carcinoma and 9 head and neck cancer. In the dose-escalation cohort, 65% to 85% of patients were male, and the mean age was roughly 56 years with a range of about 20 to 90. Prior anti-PD-1, anti-PD-L1 or anti-CTLA-4 therapy was permitted, and checkpoint inhibitors had been received by roughly 42% of dose-escalation patients. Partial responses occurred in three dose-escalation patients, of whom one had hepatocellular carcinoma and two had cutaneous melanoma. The point of sequencing TCRbeta in the periphery was to test whether ivuxolimab changed TCR sequence diversity and drove clonal T-cell expansion. The paper describes the monotherapy dose-escalation part (N of about 57 patients) of the phase I trial of ivuxolimab. Study-level results and caveats: On average, CD8+ T cells showed more expanded clones than CD4+ T cells after ivuxolimab. At doses of 0.1 to 3.0 mg/kg, clonal expansion of both CD4+ and CD8+ T cells in blood was seen between baseline and week 6. Low levels of normalized T-cell clonal expansion were also seen in some patients who did not respond. Antigen specificity was not determined for the clonally expanded peripheral T cells. In the 0.1-3.0 mg/kg groups, partial responders had among the lowest normalized peripheral clonal expansion, particularly in CD8+ T cells.

The trial excluded patients who had a history of autoimmune disease or were on systemic immunosuppression. Peripheral blood for TCR sequencing was drawn from every dose cohort at baseline, at cycle 4 day 1 and at cycle 7 day 1. The samples were taken from a phase I, first-in-human, multicenter, open-label dose-escalation trial of ivuxolimab. Adults with locally advanced or metastatic melanoma, renal cell carcinoma, hepatocellular carcinoma or head and neck squamous cell carcinoma were enrolled in the trial. Before TCR sequencing, CD4+ T cells and CD8+ T cells were sorted from peripheral blood as separate populations. Reading the germline V gene gives CDR1 SGHTA and CDR2 FQGNSA. V is cut back by 8 bases and J by 4 bases, with 11 bases in the junction unmatched. Counted from cysteine to phenylalanine, this CDR3 has 14 amino acids. Only the CDR3 portion is preserved as DNA: 42 bases, with reading frame beginning at the first base.

A remark on this clone: The antigen this receptor binds is unknown. There are no base qualities to consult, and no much larger clone falls within one base.

Genomic DNA was isolated from the sorted cells so that the TCRbeta CDR3 region could be sequenced. TCRbeta CDR3 regions were sequenced using the immunoSEQ Assay. TCRdb carries this immuneACCESS record with in-frame sequences only. Its versions omit some clonotypes, under half of them owing to an unresolved V gene in the studies checked, with the rest unexplained. This sample gives around 20,000 clones in total; nearly 85% of them show up just once. The ten top clones hold approximately 8% of the sample. This clonotype originated in an adult with an advanced solid tumor such as melanoma, head and neck, liver or kidney cancer. The receptor chain draws on TRBV7-2 and TRBJ2-7, and TRBD1 matches 7 of the central bases. The material sequenced was CD4+ or CD8+ T cells sorted from blood, taken in a trial of the OX40 agonist ivuxolimab. Read as DNA, the sequence is TGTGCCAGCCGCGGCCAGGGGGACGTTTACGAGCAGTACTTC. This encodes CASRGQGDVYEQYF.